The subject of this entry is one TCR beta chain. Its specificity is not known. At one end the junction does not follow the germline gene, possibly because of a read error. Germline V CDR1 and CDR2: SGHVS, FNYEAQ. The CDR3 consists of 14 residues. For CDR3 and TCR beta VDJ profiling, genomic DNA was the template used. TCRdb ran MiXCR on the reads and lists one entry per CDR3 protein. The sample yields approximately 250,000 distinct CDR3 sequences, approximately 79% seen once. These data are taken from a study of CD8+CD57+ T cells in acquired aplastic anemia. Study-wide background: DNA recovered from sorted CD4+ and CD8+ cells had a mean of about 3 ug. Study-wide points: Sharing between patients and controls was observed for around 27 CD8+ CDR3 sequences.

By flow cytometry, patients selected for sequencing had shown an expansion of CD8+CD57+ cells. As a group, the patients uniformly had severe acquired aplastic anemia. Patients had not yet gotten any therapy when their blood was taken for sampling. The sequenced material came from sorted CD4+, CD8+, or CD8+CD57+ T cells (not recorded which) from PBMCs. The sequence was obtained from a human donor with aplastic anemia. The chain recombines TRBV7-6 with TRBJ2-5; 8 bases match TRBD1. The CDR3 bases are TGTGCCAGCAGTTCGGACAGGGCACTTTCACCCCACCGCTTC. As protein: CASSSDRALSPHRF.